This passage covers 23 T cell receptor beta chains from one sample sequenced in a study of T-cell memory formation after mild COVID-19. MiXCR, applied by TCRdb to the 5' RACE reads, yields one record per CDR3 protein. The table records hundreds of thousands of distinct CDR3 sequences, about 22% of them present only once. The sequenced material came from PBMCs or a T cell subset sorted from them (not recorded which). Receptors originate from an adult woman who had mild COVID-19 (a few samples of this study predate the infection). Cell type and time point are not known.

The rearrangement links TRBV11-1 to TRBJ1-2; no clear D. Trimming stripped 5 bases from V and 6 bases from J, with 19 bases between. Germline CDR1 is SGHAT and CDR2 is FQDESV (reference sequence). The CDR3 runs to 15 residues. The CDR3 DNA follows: TGTGCCAGCAGCGCTGGACTCGGAGGTCACAATGGCTACACCTTC. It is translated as CASSAGLGGHNGYTF.

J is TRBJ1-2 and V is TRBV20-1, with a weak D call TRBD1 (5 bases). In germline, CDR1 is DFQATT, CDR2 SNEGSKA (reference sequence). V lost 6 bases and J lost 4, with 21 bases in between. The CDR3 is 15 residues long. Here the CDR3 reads CSALDIRGLGYGYTF. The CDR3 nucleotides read TGCAGTGCATTGGACATAAGGGGACTAGGCTATGGCTACACCTTC.

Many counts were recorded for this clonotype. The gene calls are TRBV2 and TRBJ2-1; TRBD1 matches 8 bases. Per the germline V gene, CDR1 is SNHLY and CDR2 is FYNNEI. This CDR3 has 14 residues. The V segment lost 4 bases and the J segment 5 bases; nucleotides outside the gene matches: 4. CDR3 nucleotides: TGTGCCAGCAGTGGACAGGGGAGGCACAATGAGCAGTTCTTC. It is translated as CASSGQGRHNEQFF.

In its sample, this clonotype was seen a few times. CDR3 in DNA: TGCGCCAGCAGCTTGGTAGAATCGGGGGAGCAGTACTTC. Translation gives CASSLVESGEQYF. The chain couples TRBV5-1 to TRBJ2-7, with D possibly being TRBD2 (5 bases). With 0 bases removed from V and 7 bases from J, the gap between germline ends came to 11 bases. There are 13 residues in the CDR3. CDR1 SGHRS and CDR2 YFSETQ come from the germline V gene. Filled out from reference TRBV5-1 and TRBJ2-7, the complete variable domain reads KAGVTQTPRYLIKTRGQQVTLSCSPISGHRSVSWYQQTPGQGLQFLFEYFSETQRNKGNFPGRFSGRQFSNSRSEMNVSTLELGDSALYLCASSLVESGEQYFGPGTRLTVT.

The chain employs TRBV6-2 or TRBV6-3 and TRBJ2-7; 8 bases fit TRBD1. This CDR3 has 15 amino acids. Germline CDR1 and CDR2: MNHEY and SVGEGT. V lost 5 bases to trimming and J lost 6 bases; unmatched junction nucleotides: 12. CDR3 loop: CASSNRRTGTSEQYF. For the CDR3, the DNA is TGTGCCAGCAGTAACCGGAGGACAGGGACCTCCGAGCAGTACTTC.

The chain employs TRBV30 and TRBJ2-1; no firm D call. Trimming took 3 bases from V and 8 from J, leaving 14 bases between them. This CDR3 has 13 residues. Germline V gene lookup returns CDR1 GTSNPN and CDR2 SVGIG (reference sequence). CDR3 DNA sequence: TGTGCCTGGAGACGTATTATAGCCCATGAGCAGTTCTTC. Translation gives CAWRRIIAHEQFF.

The CDR3 spells CASSVNTGRYPQHF. CDR3 sequence (DNA): TGTGCCAGCAGTGTTAATACGGGGAGATACCCCCAGCATTTT. This chain joins TRBV2 and TRBJ1-5; the D is unclear. Germline loops: CDR1 SNHLY, CDR2 FYNNEI. Trimming removed 4 bases from V and 10 bases from J, with 17 bases in between. This CDR3 region has 14 residues.

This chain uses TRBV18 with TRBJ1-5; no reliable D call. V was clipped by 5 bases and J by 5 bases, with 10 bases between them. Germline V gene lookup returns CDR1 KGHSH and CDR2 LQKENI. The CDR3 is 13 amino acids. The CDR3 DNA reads TGTGCCAGCTCATCCCACAGTGATCAGCCCCAGCATTTT. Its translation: CASSSHSDQPQHF.

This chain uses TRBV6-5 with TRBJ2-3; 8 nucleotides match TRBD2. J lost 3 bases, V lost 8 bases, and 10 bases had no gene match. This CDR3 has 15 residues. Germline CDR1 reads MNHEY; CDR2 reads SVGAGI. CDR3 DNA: TGTGCCAGCTCCACGGGGGGGATGGGGACAGATACGCAGTATTTT. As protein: CASSTGGMGTDTQYF.

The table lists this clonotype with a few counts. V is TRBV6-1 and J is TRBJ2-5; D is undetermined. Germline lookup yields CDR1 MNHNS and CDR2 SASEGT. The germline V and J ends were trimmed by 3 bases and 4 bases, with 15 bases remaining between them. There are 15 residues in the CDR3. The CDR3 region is CASSEISTHAETQYF. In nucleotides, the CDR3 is TGTGCCAGCAGTGAGATTAGCACTCATGCAGAGACCCAGTACTTC.

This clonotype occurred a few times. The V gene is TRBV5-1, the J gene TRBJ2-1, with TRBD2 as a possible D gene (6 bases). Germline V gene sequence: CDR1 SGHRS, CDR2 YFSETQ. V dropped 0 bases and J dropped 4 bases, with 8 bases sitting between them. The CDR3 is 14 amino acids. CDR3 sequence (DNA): TGCGCCAGCAGCTTGGGCGGGATGTACAATGAGCAGTTCTTC. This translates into CASSLGGMYNEQFF.

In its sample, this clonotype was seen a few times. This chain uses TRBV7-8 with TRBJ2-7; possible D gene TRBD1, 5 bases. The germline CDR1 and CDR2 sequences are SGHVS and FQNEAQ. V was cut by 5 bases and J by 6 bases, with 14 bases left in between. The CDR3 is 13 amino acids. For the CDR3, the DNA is TGTGCCAGCAGCCGTGAACAGGTATTCGAGCAGTACTTC. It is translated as CASSREQVFEQYF.

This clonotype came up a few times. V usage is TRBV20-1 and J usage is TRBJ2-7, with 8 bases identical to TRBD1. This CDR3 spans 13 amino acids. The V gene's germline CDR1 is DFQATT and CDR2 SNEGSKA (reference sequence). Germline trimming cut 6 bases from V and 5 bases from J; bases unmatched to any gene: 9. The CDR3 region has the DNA TGCAGTGCCCGAGGACAGGGTTGGAACGAGCAGTACTTC. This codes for CSARGQGWNEQYF.

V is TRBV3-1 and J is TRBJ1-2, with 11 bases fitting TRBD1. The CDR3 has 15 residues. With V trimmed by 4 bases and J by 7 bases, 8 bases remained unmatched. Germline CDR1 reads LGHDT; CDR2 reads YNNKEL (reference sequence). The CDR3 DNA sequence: TGTGCCAGCAGCCTTACCGGGACAGGGGGTAGTGGCTACACCTTC. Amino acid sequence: CASSLTGTGGSGYTF.

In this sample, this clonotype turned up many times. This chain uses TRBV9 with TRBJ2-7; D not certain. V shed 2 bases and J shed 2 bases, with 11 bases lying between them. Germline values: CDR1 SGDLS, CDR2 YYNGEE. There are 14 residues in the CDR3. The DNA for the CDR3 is TGTGCCAGCAGCGTGGTCGCGTCCACCTACGAGCAGTACTTC. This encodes CASSVVASTYEQYF.

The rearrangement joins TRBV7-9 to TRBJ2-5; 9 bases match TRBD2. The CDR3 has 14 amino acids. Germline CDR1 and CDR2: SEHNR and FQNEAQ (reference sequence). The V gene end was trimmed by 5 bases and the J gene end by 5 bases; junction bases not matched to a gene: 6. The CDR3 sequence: CASSLFAGGETQYF. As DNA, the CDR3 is TGTGCCAGCAGCCTGTTCGCGGGGGGGGAGACCCAGTACTTC. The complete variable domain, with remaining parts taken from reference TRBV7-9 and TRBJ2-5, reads DTGVSQNPRHKITKRGQNVTFRCDPISEHNRLYWYRQTLGQGPEFLTYFQNEAQLEKSRLLSDRFSAERPKGSFSTLEIQRTEQGDSAMYLCASSLFAGGETQYFGPGTRLLVL.

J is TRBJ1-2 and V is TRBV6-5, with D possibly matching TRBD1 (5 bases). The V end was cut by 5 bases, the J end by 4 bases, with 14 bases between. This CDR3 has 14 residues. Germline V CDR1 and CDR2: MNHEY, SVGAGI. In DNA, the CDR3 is TGTGCCAGCAGTGACCTGGGCAGGGTCTATGGCTACACCTTC. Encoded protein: CASSDLGRVYGYTF.

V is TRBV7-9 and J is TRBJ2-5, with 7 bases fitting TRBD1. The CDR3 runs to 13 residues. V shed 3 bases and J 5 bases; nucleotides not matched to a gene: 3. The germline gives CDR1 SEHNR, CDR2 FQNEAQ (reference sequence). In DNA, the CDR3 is TGTGCCAGCAGCTTCGAGGGGGCGGAGACCCAGTACTTC. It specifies CASSFEGAETQYF.

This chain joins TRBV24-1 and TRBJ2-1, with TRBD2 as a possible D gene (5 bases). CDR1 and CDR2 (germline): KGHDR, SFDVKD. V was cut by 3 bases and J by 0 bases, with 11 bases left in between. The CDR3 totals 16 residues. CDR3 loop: CATSDAGPSSYNEQFF. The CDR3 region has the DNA TGTGCCACCAGTGATGCGGGCCCTAGCTCCTACAATGAGCAGTTCTTC.

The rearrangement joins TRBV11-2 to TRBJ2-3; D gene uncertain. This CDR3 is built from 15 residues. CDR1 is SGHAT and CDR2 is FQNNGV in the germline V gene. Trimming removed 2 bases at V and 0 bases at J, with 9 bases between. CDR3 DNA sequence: TGTGCCAGCAGCTTACGGTCCCCCAGCACAGATACGCAGTATTTT. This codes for CASSLRSPSTDTQYF.

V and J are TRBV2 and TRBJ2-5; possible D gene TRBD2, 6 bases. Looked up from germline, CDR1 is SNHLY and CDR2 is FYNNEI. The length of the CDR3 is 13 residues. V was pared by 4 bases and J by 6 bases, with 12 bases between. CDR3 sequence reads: CASSGGGIKTQYF. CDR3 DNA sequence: TGTGCCAGCAGTGGTGGAGGGATAAAGACCCAGTACTTC.

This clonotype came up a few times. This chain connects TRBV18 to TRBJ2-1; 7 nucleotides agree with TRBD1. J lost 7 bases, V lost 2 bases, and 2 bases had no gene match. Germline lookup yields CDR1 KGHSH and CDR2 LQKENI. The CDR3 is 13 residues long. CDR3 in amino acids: CASSPGTENEQFF. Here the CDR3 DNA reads TGTGCCAGCTCACCAGGGACAGAAAATGAGCAGTTCTTC.

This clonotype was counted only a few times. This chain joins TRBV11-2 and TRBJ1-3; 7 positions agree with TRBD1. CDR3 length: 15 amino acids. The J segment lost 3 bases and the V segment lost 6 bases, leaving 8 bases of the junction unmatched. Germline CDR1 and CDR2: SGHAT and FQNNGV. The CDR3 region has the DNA TGTGCCAGCAGTTTCCCTGGACAGGTTGGAAACACCATATATTTT. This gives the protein CASSFPGQVGNTIYF.